The sequence of this T cell receptor (beta chain) was determined in a study of T cell changes during pregnancy in multiple sclerosis. CDR3 length equals 16 residues. Germline V gives CDR1 LNHDA, CDR2 SQIVND (reference sequence). Trimming stripped 4 bases from V and 2 bases from J, with 16 bases between. Some clones are missing from TCRdb's copy, which holds only in-frame ones; the method was immunoSEQ multiplex PCR. The repertoire consists of 55,000 to 80,000 clones, with under 95% occurring once and the leading ten covering about 3%. The origin of this receptor is a female donor with multiple sclerosis, enrolled in a pregnancy study. The specimen comprised CD8+ T cells from peripheral blood mononuclear cells, sampled in the second trimester of pregnancy. The chain uses TRBV19 and TRBJ2-3; D is perhaps TRBD1 (7 bases). CDR3: CASSTRDRDSTDTQYF. For the CDR3, the DNA is TGTGCCAGTAGTACCCGTGACAGGGACTCCACAGATACGCAGTATTTT.